This T cell receptor (beta chain) is from a study of T cell repertoires in cytomegalovirus infection. Via MiXCR, TCRdb re-called the reads, giving one row per CDR3 protein. The sample has under 350,000 distinct CDR3 sequences; 8% to 9.5% are singletons. In this sample, this clonotype turned up a few times. CDR3 length: 13 residues. Trimming removed 2 bases from V and 8 bases from J; junction bases left unmatched: 5. Germline-derived CDR1 and CDR2 are SGHAT and FQNNGV. Sequenced sample: PBMCs. The chain carries TRBV11-2 and TRBJ1-2; 7 bases fit TRBD1. This receptor was taken from a human donor in good health (CMV status not recorded). Some clones in this sample may be carry-over from other donors' samples. CDR3 coding DNA: TGTGCCAGCAGCTTAAAGGGACAGAAAGGCTACACCTTC. Residues: CASSLKGQKGYTF.